The 19 T cell receptor beta chains given below trace back to one sample, sequenced in a study of TIL therapy for anti-PD-1-resistant metastatic lung cancer. Time point here: pre-treatment sample, taken before nivolumab and TIL therapy. The immunoSEQ assay was v3. The repertoire was sequenced with immunoSEQ multiplex PCR; TCRdb's copy has only in-frame clones and lacks some. This sample has about 59,000 clones; roughly 80% occur once, and the top ten carry 1.5% to 2%. The specimen comprised blood, sampled at baseline. The receptors were sampled from a person between 25 and 79 years old with non-small cell lung cancer.

The chain couples TRBV4-3 to TRBJ2-1; weak D call: TRBD1 (7 bases). In germline, CDR1 is LGHNA, CDR2 YSLEER. This CDR3 region has 18 residues. Trimming removed 0 bases at V and 1 base at J, with 16 bases between. For the CDR3, the DNA is TGCGCCAGCAGCCAAGATCAGGGGGGAATAGGATCCTACAATGAGCAGTTCTTC. Its protein product is CASSQDQGGIGSYNEQFF.

The chain combines TRBV5-1 with TRBJ1-2; D may be TRBD1 (5 bases). V was clipped by 1 base and J by 0 bases, with 22 bases between them. This CDR3 spans 19 amino acids. Germline V lookup: CDR1 SGHRS, CDR2 YFSETQ. DNA of the CDR3: TGCGCCAGCAGCTTGTCAGGTGACACCCGGATGGGGGCTAACTATGGCTACACCTTC. It codes for CASSLSGDTRMGANYGYTF.

The chain combines TRBV13 with TRBJ1-3; D not resolved. This CDR3 is 15 amino acids long. Trimming removed 0 bases at V and 0 bases at J, with 6 bases between. Germline V gene sequence: CDR1 PRHDT, CDR2 FYEKMQ (reference sequence). CDR3 in amino acids: CASSLGPRSGNTIYF. The DNA of the CDR3 is TGTGCCAGCAGCTTAGGCCCCCGCTCTGGAAACACCATATATTTT. The complete variable domain, with remaining parts taken from reference TRBV13 and TRBJ1-3, reads AAGVIQSPRHLIKEKRETATLKCYPIPRHDTVYWYQQGPGQDPQFLISFYEKMQSDKGSIPDRFSAQQFSDYHSELNMSSLELGDSALYFCASSLGPRSGNTIYFGEGSWLTVV.

The chain employs TRBV29-1 and TRBJ2-1; 8 bases map to TRBD2. Germline trimming cut 5 bases from V and 8 bases from J; bases unmatched to any gene: 8. Germline assignment: CDR1 SQVTM and CDR2 ANQGSEA. This CDR3 spans 13 amino acids. CDR3 loop: CSVMPGGTDEQFF. The CDR3 nucleotides read TGCAGCGTTATGCCGGGAGGGACTGATGAGCAGTTCTTC.

The chain carries TRBV7-9 and TRBJ1-5; D is ambiguous. V gave up 5 bases and J gave up 4 bases, with 9 bases separating them. CDR1 and CDR2 (germline): SEHNR, FQNEAQ (reference sequence). The CDR3 consists of 13 residues. The DNA for the CDR3 is TGTGCCAGCAGCCCGGTCGGTAATCAGCCCCAGCATTTT. Translated, it gives CASSPVGNQPQHF.

This rearrangement joins TRBV27 to TRBJ2-7; D is unclear. CDR3 size: 12 residues. V gave up 4 bases and J gave up 7 bases, with 11 bases separating them. CDR1 MNHEY and CDR2 SMNVEV come from the germline V gene (reference sequence). CDR3 nucleotide sequence: TGTGCCAGCAGTTATTTAAAGGGAGAGCAGTACTTC. Translated: CASSYLKGEQYF.

This clone was detected only a few times. V is TRBV18 and J is TRBJ1-3; D gene unclear. The germline V and J ends were trimmed by 2 bases and 4 bases, with 15 bases remaining between them. Germline-derived CDR1 and CDR2 are KGHSH and LQKENI. The CDR3 contains 16 residues. DNA for the CDR3: TGTGCCAGCTCACCAACTAATCTATTGTCCGGAAACACCATATATTTT. It specifies CASSPTNLLSGNTIYF.

The chain has TRBV2 and TRBJ2-2; possibly TRBD2 for D (6 bases). Per the germline V gene, CDR1 is SNHLY and CDR2 is FYNNEI. The CDR3 contains 15 residues. V was clipped by 7 bases and J by 4 bases, with 16 bases between them. CDR3 DNA: TGTGCCAGCAAAGCCTCTAGCGCGCGCACCGGGGAGCTGTTTTTT. As protein: CASKASSARTGELFF.

The CDR3 DNA sequence: TGTGCCAGCAGCTTAGGGGACAGGGGGGTTGAAAAACTGTTTTTT. It encodes CASSLGDRGVEKLFF. The gene calls are TRBV5-4 and TRBJ1-4; 11 bases map to TRBD1. Trimming took 2 bases from V and 7 from J; bases not matched to a gene: 4. Germline V gene lookup returns CDR1 SGHNT and CDR2 YYREEE (reference sequence). The CDR3 is 15 residues long.

This clone was detected a few times. In DNA form, the CDR3 reads TGTGCCAGCAGTCCACCTATCAGGGGTAACTATGGCTACACCTTC. It encodes CASSPPIRGNYGYTF. The chain couples TRBV7-9 to TRBJ1-2, with D perhaps TRBD1 (6 bases). Germline CDR1 reads SEHNR; CDR2 reads FQNEAQ (reference sequence). The CDR3 runs to 15 residues. V gave up 6 bases and J gave up 1 base, with 15 bases separating them.

The chain carries TRBV5-6 and TRBJ2-2; D gene uncertain. This CDR3 is 16 amino acids long. The germline gives CDR1 SGHDT, CDR2 YYEEEE. V shed 3 bases and J shed 0 bases, with 12 bases lying between them. This chain's CDR3 is CASSYGSYTNTGELFF. Written as DNA, the CDR3 is TGTGCCAGCAGCTATGGCTCGTATACGAACACCGGGGAGCTGTTTTTT. The full variable domain, its missing parts supplied by reference TRBV5-6 and TRBJ2-2, is DAGVTQSPTHLIKTRGQQVTLRCSPKSGHDTVSWYQQALGQGPQFIFQYYEEEERQRGNFPDRFSGHQFPNYSSELNVNALLLGDSALYLCASSYGSYTNTGELFFGEGSRLTVL.

V and J are TRBV9 and TRBJ2-7; 9 positions agree with TRBD2. CDR1 is SGDLS, CDR2 YYNGEE, per germline. Trimming took 2 bases from V and 2 from J; bases not matched to a gene: 5. There are 15 residues in the CDR3. For the CDR3, the DNA is TGTGCCAGCAGCGTGTCTAGCGGGGAGACCTACGAGCAGTACTTC. Its protein is CASSVSSGETYEQYF. The entire variable domain, with the rest obtained from reference TRBV9 and TRBJ2-7, is as follows: DSGVTQTPKHLITATGQRVTLRCSPRSGDLSVYWYQQSLDQGLQFLIQYYNGEERAKGNILERFSAQQFPDLHSELNLSSLELGDSALYFCASSVSSGETYEQYFGPGTRLTVT.

This chain joins TRBV7-8 and TRBJ2-7, with 8 bases fitting TRBD1. V shed 0 bases, J shed 2 bases, and the junction held 3 bases outside the gene matches. This CDR3 contains 15 residues. Germline CDR1 and CDR2: SGHVS and FQNEAQ. In nucleotides, the CDR3 is TGTGCCAGCAGCTTAGCGCAGGGGGCAGCCTACGAGCAGTACTTC. Translated: CASSLAQGAAYEQYF.

This chain connects TRBV29-1 to TRBJ2-7, with 10 positions matching TRBD1. This CDR3 is 13 amino acids long. The germline CDR1 and CDR2 sequences are SQVTM and ANQGSEA. The V and J ends lost 6 bases and 3 bases, in that order; junction bases with no gene match: 5. The CDR3 nucleotides read TGCAGCGTCAACGGACAGGGGGTCTACGAGCAGTACTTC. It yields the protein CSVNGQGVYEQYF.

V and J are TRBV7-2 and TRBJ2-2; TRBD1 matches 8 bases. The CDR3 contains 16 residues. Germline CDR1 is SGHTA and CDR2 is FQGNSA. The junction had 8 bases not matched to a gene; V was cut back by 2 bases and J by 6 bases. The CDR3 reads CASSLSTDRASGELFF. For the CDR3, the DNA is TGTGCCAGCAGCTTAAGTACGGACAGGGCGTCCGGGGAGCTGTTTTTT.

The rearrangement joins TRBV28 to TRBJ2-2; D uncertain. The ends were cut back, 10 bases at V and 0 bases at J, with 9 bases in the middle. Germline CDR1 is MDHEN and CDR2 is SYDVKM. The CDR3 spans 13 residues. CDR3 region: CATPSANTGELFF. CDR3 DNA: TGTGCCACCCCTTCCGCGAACACCGGGGAGCTGTTTTTT.

This clone was found a few times. The chain recombines TRBV5-1 with TRBJ1-1, with TRBD1 matching over 9 bases. CDR3 length: 16 amino acids. CDR1 is SGHRS, CDR2 YFSETQ, per germline. The junction had 7 bases not matched to a gene; V was cut back by 3 bases and J by 1 base. The CDR3 protein is CASSSEGQGRNTEAFF. The CDR3 DNA is TGCGCCAGCAGCTCGGAAGGACAGGGGCGGAACACTGAAGCTTTCTTT.

The chain is built from TRBV9 and TRBJ1-2; maybe TRBD1 (6 bases). With 0 bases removed from V and 5 bases from J, the gap between germline ends came to 11 bases. CDR1 and CDR2 from the germline V gene are SGDLS and YYNGEE. CDR3 length equals 14 residues. The CDR3 reads CASSVGSGDYGYTF. The CDR3 DNA follows: TGTGCCAGCAGCGTAGGTTCAGGGGATTATGGCTACACCTTC.

The chain joins TRBV6-1 to TRBJ2-7; D may correspond to TRBD1 or TRBD2 (5 bases each). Looked up from germline, CDR1 is MNHNS and CDR2 is SASEGT. The CDR3 has 16 amino acids. Trimming left V 3 bases short and J 3 bases short, with 18 bases between. CDR3 coding DNA: TGTGCCAGCAGTGATCATTCGGGGCAGGGCAGCTACGAGCAGTACTTC. Translating it yields CASSDHSGQGSYEQYF.